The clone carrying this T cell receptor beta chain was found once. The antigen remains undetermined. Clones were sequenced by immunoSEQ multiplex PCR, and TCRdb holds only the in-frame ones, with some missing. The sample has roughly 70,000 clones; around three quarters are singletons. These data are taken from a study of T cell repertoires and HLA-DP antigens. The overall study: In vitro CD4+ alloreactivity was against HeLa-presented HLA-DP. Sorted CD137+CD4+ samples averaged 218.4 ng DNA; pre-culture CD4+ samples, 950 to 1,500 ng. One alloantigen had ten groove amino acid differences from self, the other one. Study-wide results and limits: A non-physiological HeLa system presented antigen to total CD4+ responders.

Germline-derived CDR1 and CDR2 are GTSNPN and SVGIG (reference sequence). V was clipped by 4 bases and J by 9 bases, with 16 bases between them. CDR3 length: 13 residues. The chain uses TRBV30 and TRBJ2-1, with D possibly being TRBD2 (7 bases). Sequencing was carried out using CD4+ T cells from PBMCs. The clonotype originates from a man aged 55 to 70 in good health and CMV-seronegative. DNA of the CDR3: TGTGCCTGGAAAGGGGGGGCGCAAAGTGAGCAGTTCTTC. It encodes CAWKGGAQSEQFF. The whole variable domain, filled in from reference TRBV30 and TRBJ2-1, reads SQTIHQWPATLVQPVGSPLSLECTVEGTSNPNLYWYRQAAGRGLQLLFYSVGIGQISSEVPQNLSASRPQDRQFILSSKKLLLSDSGFYLCAWKGGAQSEQFFGPGTRLTVL.